The 29 T cell receptor beta chains below come from one sample, sequenced in a study of chemoradiotherapy in HPV16-positive cancers (dated by TCRdb to between 2021 and 2024). Library generation was performed with the immunoSEQ multiplex PCR assay. The table comes from immuneACCESS by way of TCRdb, which keeps in-frame sequences with V and J called. Part of the clones is missing from these tables; in studies checked, under half for an unresolved V gene and the rest for unknown reasons. A total of over 15,000 clones appear in this sample, just under 80% of them only once. The top ten clones comprise approximately 11% of the sample. This specimen was taken from a patient who underwent chemoradiotherapy. Receptor source: a human donor with HPV-associated anogenital cancer.

The V gene is TRBV19, the J gene TRBJ2-2; TRBD2 matches 9 bases. CDR1 and CDR2 from the germline V gene are LNHDA and SQIVND (reference sequence). V shed 8 bases and J 2 bases; nucleotides not matched to a gene: 3. The CDR3 runs to 14 residues. CDR3 in DNA: TGTGCCAGTCGTAGCGGGGGTAACACCGGGGAGCTGTTTTTT. Translated: CASRSGGNTGELFF.

On this clone: Lacking the conserved final phenylalanine or tryptophan, this CDR3 likely reflects a read error. The DNA is omitted, as the CDR3 cannot be located on it reliably, and the CDR3 follows TCRdb's listing. The chain combines TRBV11-3 with TRBJ1-5. The CDR3 extends over 13 residues, inclusive of both ends. Germline V gene sequence: CDR1 SGHNT, CDR2 YENEEA. CDR3 protein: CASSQTPPGQVGS.

This clone was counted a single time. The genes are TRBV27 and TRBJ1-4, with unresolved D. CDR3 length equals 13 residues. The V end lost 4 bases, the J end lost 12 bases, and 15 bases lay between the germline ends. From germline, CDR1 is MNHEY and CDR2 SMNVEV (reference sequence). CDR3 residues: CASSSQALSQLFF. The CDR3 DNA reads TGTGCCAGCAGTTCTCAAGCGTTGAGCCAACTGTTTTTT. Combining the CDR3 with reference TRBV27 and TRBJ1-4 gives the whole variable domain EAQVTQNPRYLITVTGKKLTVTCSQNMNHEYMSWYRQDPGLGLRQIYYSMNVEVTDKGDVPEGYKVSRKEKRNFPLILESPSPNQTSLYFCASSSQALSQLFFGSGTQLSVL.

The chain uses TRBV9 and TRBJ1-2; a possible D gene is TRBD1 (5 bases). Germline assignment: CDR1 SGDLS and CDR2 YYNGEE. The V gene lost 4 bases and the J gene lost 5 bases, with 18 bases spanning the gap. CDR3 length equals 15 residues. In DNA, the CDR3 is TGTGCCAGCAGCTTCCGGGACCAAGATGATTATGGCTACACCTTC. It translates to CASSFRDQDDYGYTF.

The chain recombines TRBV5-5 with TRBJ1-6, with a weak D call TRBD1 (5 bases). The CDR3 runs to 15 residues. The germline V and J ends were trimmed by 2 bases and 6 bases, with 12 bases remaining between them. Germline values: CDR1 SGHKS, CDR2 YYEKEE (reference sequence). CDR3 coding DNA: TGTGCCAGCAGCTTTCGACAGTCGCCTAATTCACCCCTCCACTTT. Translating it yields CASSFRQSPNSPLHF. Full variable domain (outside the CDR3, taken from reference TRBV5-5 and TRBJ1-6): DAGVTQSPTHLIKTRGQQVTLRCSPISGHKSVSWYQQVLGQGPQFIFQYYEKEERGRGNFPDRFSARQFPNYSSELNVNALLLGDSALYLCASSFRQSPNSPLHFGNGTRLTVT.

The genes are TRBV2 and TRBJ1-2; 9 bases align to TRBD1. Losses at the gene ends were 5 bases for V and 5 bases for J; bases not matched to a gene: 6. Per germline, CDR1 SNHLY and CDR2 FYNNEI. This CDR3 has 14 residues. CDR3 sequence: CASSFQGQGYGYTF. The CDR3 DNA follows: TGTGCCAGCAGTTTTCAGGGACAGGGTTATGGCTACACCTTC.

The chain combines TRBV4-1 with TRBJ1-3, with no clear D. The CDR3 totals 16 residues. V lost 4 bases and J 8 bases, leaving 21 bases between the germline ends. CDR1 is MGHRA and CDR2 is YSYEKL in the germline V gene. This CDR3 is CASSPIRGDMVHTIYF. The CDR3 DNA is TGCGCCAGCAGCCCGATAAGAGGCGACATGGTGCACACCATATATTTT.

The chain is built from TRBV7-8 and TRBJ1-1, with D perhaps TRBD1 (6 bases). Germline CDR1 reads SGHVS; CDR2 reads FQNEAQ. Trimming shortened V by 4 bases and J by 0 bases, and 21 bases separated the two germline ends. The CDR3 covers 18 residues. The CDR3 sequence is CASSSSRRQVILNTEAFF. Written as DNA, the CDR3 is TGTGCCAGCAGCTCCTCTAGGCGACAGGTTATTTTGAACACTGAAGCTTTCTTT.

The V gene is TRBV10-3, the J gene TRBJ2-7, with TRBD1 identical over 10 bases. CDR3 length: 14 amino acids. V lost 2 bases, J lost 2 bases, and 0 bases stayed unmatched. CDR1 is ENHRY and CDR2 is SYGVKD in the germline V gene. CDR3 protein: CAISEGTGAYEQYF. In DNA, the CDR3 is TGTGCCATCAGTGAGGGGACAGGGGCCTACGAGCAGTACTTC.

This clone was observed a handful of times. CDR3 protein: CASSLREARNQPQHF. CDR3 coding DNA: TGTGCCAGCAGTTTGAGGGAGGCCCGAAATCAGCCCCAGCATTTT. The chain combines TRBV28 with TRBJ1-5; no definite D call. Germline CDR1 MDHEN, CDR2 SYDVKM. The V end was cut by 3 bases, the J end by 4 bases, with 13 bases between. CDR3 length equals 15 residues.

V and J are TRBV4-3 and TRBJ2-1; 12 bases align to TRBD2. CDR1 is LGHNA, CDR2 YSLEER, per germline. The CDR3 runs 16 residues. J was trimmed by 6 bases and V by 1 base; bases with no gene match: 4. The CDR3 sequence: CASSQVPGLAGNEQFF. For the CDR3, the DNA is TGCGCCAGCAGCCAAGTTCCGGGACTAGCGGGCAATGAGCAGTTCTTC.

The CDR3 reads CASSPWTRGSDTQYF. The CDR3 DNA is TGTGCCAGCAGTCCATGGACTAGGGGATCAGATACGCAGTATTTT. This chain uses TRBV6-1 with TRBJ2-3; 7 nucleotides match TRBD2. Germline V gives CDR1 MNHNS, CDR2 SASEGT. The CDR3 length is 15 residues. The trim removed 5 bases at V and 4 bases at J, leaving 9 bases unmatched.

The chain employs TRBV9 and TRBJ1-4; D unresolved. Trimming took off 0 bases at V and 8 bases at J, with 17 bases between the two ends. This CDR3 is 16 amino acids long. CDR1 SGDLS and CDR2 YYNGEE come from the germline V gene. The CDR3 protein is CASSVVFWQSEEKLFF. CDR3 DNA: TGTGCCAGCAGCGTAGTATTTTGGCAATCGGAAGAAAAACTGTTTTTT.

The CDR3 loop is CATSTPSFSGNTIYF. The CDR3 DNA reads TGTGCCACCAGCACGCCCAGCTTCTCTGGAAACACCATATATTTT. The chain employs TRBV15 and TRBJ1-3, with no clear D. V lost 4 bases and J 0 bases, leaving 10 bases between the germline ends. Germline CDR1 reads LNHNV; CDR2 reads YYDKDF (reference sequence). This CDR3 region has 15 residues.

V is TRBV28 and J is TRBJ2-2; D remains ambiguous. This CDR3 has 14 amino acids. CDR1 and CDR2 (germline): MDHEN, SYDVKM. V lost 2 bases to trimming and J lost 5 bases, with 9 bases between them. CDR3 DNA: TGTGCCAGCAGTTTAAAGCCGTCAACCGGGGAGCTGTTTTTT. This gives the protein CASSLKPSTGELFF. Filled out from reference TRBV28 and TRBJ2-2, the complete variable domain reads DVKVTQSSRYLVKRTGEKVFLECVQDMDHENMFWYRQDPGLGLRLIYFSYDVKMKEKGDIPEGYSVSREKKERFSLILESASTNQTSMYLCASSLKPSTGELFFGEGSRLTVL.

Of note for this clone: One end of the junction fails to match germline, which may point to a read error. The chain uses TRBV7-6 and TRBJ2-1; TRBD1 matches at 9 bases. Germline loops: CDR1 SGHVS, CDR2 FNYEAQ. The CDR3 loop spans 15 amino acids. The CDR3, as DNA: TGTGCCAGCAGCGTAGCCGGGACAGGGTTAGTTGAGCAGTTCTTC. It specifies CASSVAGTGLVEQFF.

V gene TRBV4-2 combines with J gene TRBJ2-1, with TRBD2 matching over 9 bases. Germline assignment: CDR1 LGHNA and CDR2 YNFKEQ. CDR3 length: 15 residues. Germline trimming cut 1 base from V and 7 bases from J; bases unmatched to any gene: 5. The DNA of the CDR3 is TGTGCCAGCAGCCAAGGTTTAGCGGGGGAAAATGAGCAGTTCTTC. Amino acid sequence: CASSQGLAGENEQFF.

The V gene is TRBV13, the J gene TRBJ2-7; D is undetermined. Germline-derived CDR1 and CDR2 are PRHDT and FYEKMQ (reference sequence). This CDR3 contains 14 residues. V lost 5 bases, J lost 4 bases, and 15 bases lay in between. Written as DNA, the CDR3 is TGTGCCAGCAGCATCGGTCTGGGCCCTTACGAGCAGTACTTC. Protein product: CASSIGLGPYEQYF.

The V call is TRBV18, the J call TRBJ2-5, with D possibly TRBD2 on 5 matching bases. Per the germline V gene, CDR1 is KGHSH and CDR2 is LQKENI. This CDR3 spans 15 amino acids. Trimming took off 5 bases at V and 5 bases at J, with 18 bases between the two ends. The CDR3 loop reads CASSTIQLVQETQYF. In DNA form, the CDR3 reads TGTGCCAGCTCAACCATCCAACTAGTACAGGAGACCCAGTACTTC.

The rearrangement uses TRBV30 and TRBJ2-7; D gene unclear. The V end lost 2 bases, the J end lost 8 bases, and 19 bases lay between the germline ends. In germline, CDR1 is GTSNPN, CDR2 SVGIG (reference sequence). The CDR3 loop spans 14 amino acids. CDR3 nucleotide sequence: TGTGCCTGGAGTCAAAGCCCTGGGATTTCGAAGCAGTACTTC. Translated, it gives CAWSQSPGISKQYF. The variable domain in full, completed from reference TRBV30 and TRBJ2-7, reads SQTIHQWPATLVQPVGSPLSLECTVEGTSNPNLYWYRQAAGRGLQLLFYSVGIGQISSEVPQNLSASRPQDRQFILSSKKLLLSDSGFYLCAWSQSPGISKQYFGPGTRLTVT.

The V call is TRBV7-6, the J call TRBJ1-1; D gene unclear. V was clipped by 3 bases and J by 0 bases, with 11 bases between them. The CDR3 spans 15 residues. Germline CDR1 reads SGHVS; CDR2 reads FNYEAQ. Here the CDR3 reads CASSFRAALNTEAFF. Here the CDR3 DNA reads TGTGCCAGCAGCTTTCGGGCAGCATTGAACACTGAAGCTTTCTTT.

The chain is built from TRBV7-3 and TRBJ2-2; 8 bases agree with TRBD1. The CDR3 runs 13 residues. CDR1 is SGHTA and CDR2 is FQGTGA in the germline V gene. V was clipped by 5 bases and J by 7 bases; unmatched bases: 3. CDR3 sequence: CASSDRGNGELFF. The CDR3 DNA is TGTGCCAGCAGCGACAGGGGAAACGGGGAGCTGTTTTTT.

The chain uses TRBV9 and TRBJ2-7; the D gene could be TRBD1 or TRBD2 (5 bases each). Trimming removed 3 bases at V and 6 bases at J, with 16 bases between. Germline-derived CDR1 and CDR2 are SGDLS and YYNGEE. There are 14 residues in the CDR3. CDR3 protein: CASSEGRPSGEQYF. CDR3 nucleotide sequence: TGTGCCAGCAGCGAGGGACGCCCCTCGGGCGAGCAGTACTTC.

The V and J genes are TRBV15 and TRBJ2-3; TRBD1 or TRBD2 may be the D gene (6 bases each). Germline CDR1 reads LNHNV; CDR2 reads YYDKDF (reference sequence). This CDR3 comprises 16 residues. Trimming removed 2 bases from V and 3 bases from J, with 15 bases in between. The DNA of the CDR3 is TGTGCCACCAGCAGAAAGGGGGGCGGGGTGACAGATACGCAGTATTTT. Protein: CATSRKGGGVTDTQYF.

The rearrangement joins TRBV25-1 to TRBJ2-2, with D maybe TRBD2 (5 bases). The germline V gene encodes CDR1 MGHDK and CDR2 SYGVNS. The CDR3 length is 13 residues. Trimming pared 7 bases from V and 8 bases from J, leaving 14 bases between. CDR3 sequence reads: CASNEGALGELFF. In DNA form, the CDR3 reads TGTGCCAGCAATGAGGGCGCCCTAGGGGAGCTGTTTTTT.

The chain is built from TRBV10-3 and TRBJ1-5; D is possibly TRBD1 (5 bases). The CDR3 covers 16 residues. V lost 3 bases and J 2 bases, leaving 14 bases between the germline ends. Germline loops: CDR1 ENHRY, CDR2 SYGVKD. DNA for the CDR3: TGTGCCATCAGTGACCTTTACCGGGGGGGCAATCAGCCCCAGCATTTT. Translating gives CAISDLYRGGNQPQHF.

The rearrangement links TRBV6-6 to TRBJ1-5; D might be TRBD1 (6 bases). Germline V gene sequence: CDR1 MNHNY, CDR2 SVGAGI (reference sequence). V lost 5 bases to trimming and J lost 0 bases, with 11 bases between them. This CDR3 contains 15 residues. The DNA for the CDR3 is TGTGCCAGCAGTAGGGGGACGAATAGCAATCAGCCCCAGCATTTT. Its translation is CASSRGTNSNQPQHF.

This clone was observed a single time. One end of the junction fails to match germline, which may point to a read error. The gene calls are TRBV7-7 and TRBJ2-7; 9 nucleotides align to TRBD1. CDR1 is SSHAT, CDR2 FNYEAQ, per germline (reference sequence). The CDR3 extends over 13 amino acids. CDR3 sequence: CASSVGQGREQYF. The DNA for the CDR3 is TGTGCTAGCAGCGTAGGACAGGGGAGGGAGCAGTACTTC. Full variable domain (rest looked up from reference TRBV7-7 and TRBJ2-7): GAGVSQSPRYKVTKRGQDVTLRCDPISSHATLYWYQQALGQGPEFLTYFNYEAQPDKSGLPSDRFSAERPEGSISTLTIQRTEQRDSAMYRCASSVGQGREQYFGPGTRLTVT.

The chain recombines TRBV7-9 with TRBJ2-1, with 12 bases aligning to TRBD2. This CDR3 has 15 residues. Germline assignment: CDR1 SEHNR and CDR2 FQNEAQ (reference sequence). The V segment lost 5 bases and the J segment 8 bases; nucleotides outside the gene matches: 7. The CDR3 loop reads CASSLSSGGADEQFF. CDR3 DNA: TGTGCCAGCAGCCTCTCTAGCGGGGGGGCCGATGAGCAGTTCTTC.